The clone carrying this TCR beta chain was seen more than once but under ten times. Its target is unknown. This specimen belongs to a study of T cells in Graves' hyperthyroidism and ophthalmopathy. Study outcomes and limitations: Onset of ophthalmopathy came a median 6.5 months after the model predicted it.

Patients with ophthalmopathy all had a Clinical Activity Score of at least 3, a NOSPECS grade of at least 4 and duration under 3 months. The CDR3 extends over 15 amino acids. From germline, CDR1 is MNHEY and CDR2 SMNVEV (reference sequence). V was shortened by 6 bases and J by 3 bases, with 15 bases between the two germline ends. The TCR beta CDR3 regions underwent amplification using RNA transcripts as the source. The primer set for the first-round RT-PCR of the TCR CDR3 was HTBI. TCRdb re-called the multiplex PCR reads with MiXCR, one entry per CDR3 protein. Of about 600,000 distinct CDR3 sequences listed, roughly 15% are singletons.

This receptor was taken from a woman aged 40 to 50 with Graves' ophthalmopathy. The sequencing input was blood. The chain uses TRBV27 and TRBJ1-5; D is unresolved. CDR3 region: CASRPGNGNNQPQHF. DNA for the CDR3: TGTGCCAGCAGGCCGGGTAACGGGAACAATCAGCCCCAGCATTTT.